This T cell receptor (beta chain) was captured by sequencing in a study of cytomegalovirus exposure and HLA in healthy donors. Study outcomes and limitations: Some segments of the V type, notably TRBV6-2 and TRBV6-3, were excluded as indistinguishable.

CDR1 and CDR2 from the germline V gene are KGHSH and LQKENI. The CDR3 length is 14 residues. V gave up 6 bases and J gave up 4 bases; unmatched junction bases: 6. Details on this clone: Its antigen is not identified.

PCR primers comprised 60 Vbeta and 13 Jbeta primers. Sequencing was performed with immunoSEQ multiplex PCR; in TCRdb, only in-frame clones are kept and a portion is missing. This table holds 75,000 to 95,000 clones, roughly 69% found once. The source material was PBMCs. The TCR originated in a woman aged 30 to 39 in good health and CMV-seronegative. This rearrangement joins TRBV18 to TRBJ2-5, with 9 nucleotides matching TRBD2. CDR3 residues: CASSDLAGIETQYF. The CDR3 bases are TGTGCCAGCTCGGACCTAGCGGGGATAGAGACCCAGTACTTC.